This T cell receptor (beta chain) was recovered during a study of blood T cells in healthy people across ages. Overall study results and limits: Measured against age, TCR beta diversity per million T cells decreased in a roughly linear manner. The unsorted PBMCs prevented any conclusive comparison of naive versus antigen-experienced cells.

The CDR3 extends over 11 amino acids. CDR1 is DFQATT, CDR2 SNEGSKA, per germline (reference sequence). V lost 2 bases and J lost 11, with 12 bases in between. Through a sample-barcoded 5' primer and a J-beta primer mix, a second PCR was run for about 6 to 12 cycles. The study obtained at least 3 million CDR3-containing paired-end reads from every sample. TCRdb independently ran MiXCR on the 5' RACE reads; one entry per CDR3 protein. Of roughly 570,000 distinct CDR3 sequences listed, approximately 25% were seen once; the top ten hold roughly 20%. The donors, aged about 6 to 90, were healthy Caucasians from Russia. In this sample, this clonotype turned up a few times. What it binds is not known.

The chain has TRBV20-1 and TRBJ1-1; the D is unclear. The sequence was obtained from a woman in her 70s in good health. Sequenced material: blood. The CDR3 here is CSARKVLQAFF. As DNA, the CDR3 is TGCAGTGCTAGAAAGGTTTTGCAGGCTTTCTTT.